This T cell receptor (beta chain) stems from a study of blood T cell repertoires in COVID-19 (dated by TCRdb to about 2020). For the study in its entirety: The collaborator samples originated in the United States, Italy and Spain and spanned the acute and convalescent phases of COVID-19. The material from the prospective study consisted of cDNA or gDNA derived from T cells, B-cell-depleted T cells, or PBMCs. The dataset comprised deeply sampled blood TCRbeta repertoires from subjects exposed to, actively infected with, or recovered from COVID-19. The repertoires were made available in a free public database intended to serve as a resource for research on the immune response to SARS-CoV-2. Samples came from the ongoing ImmuneRACE study (first 160 participants) plus 1,254 subjects from 6 global collaborators. The sample metadata nearly always contained a de-identified subject ID, COVID-19 status, age in years and sex. Where available, HLA class I and class II types were obtained from metadata supplied by the sample provider rather than from assay-based typing. Overall study outcomes, separate from this receptor: How much clinical and demographic metadata was included differed by source and by participant, and the metadata was provided uncurated.

As regards this clone: The antigen this receptor binds is unknown. No much larger clone is present one base from it, and per-base qualities are unavailable.

The immunoSEQ Assay, a bias-controlled multiplex PCR, was used to amplify TCRbeta CDR3 regions from genomic DNA. Under the source paper's analysis protocol: Within the assay, amplification of reference gene primers was used to estimate how many nucleated cells each sample contained. Sequence reads were collapsed and filtered to measure the absolute abundance of every unique TCRbeta CDR3 rearrangement. For each sample, productive Simpson clonality was calculated as the square root of Simpson's diversity index across productive rearrangements. The table comes from immuneACCESS by way of TCRdb, which keeps in-frame sequences with V and J called. Part of the clones is missing from these tables; in studies checked, under half for an unresolved V gene and the rest for unknown reasons. Clonal size and the V and J genes are those of that table, whereas D and trimming came from the DNA. The sample table holds roughly 330,000 clones, of which about 90% were seen once. The top ten hold 6.4% of the sample.

Germline trimming: 5 bases from V, 4 bases from J; junction bases outside gene matches: 8. The CDR3 goes from the cysteine to the phenylalanine over 16 residues. Only the CDR3 DNA is retained, 48 bases long and in frame from the first base. CDR1 is given as SGHRS and CDR2 as YFSETQ, both from the germline V gene. A second Seattle source provided samples from volunteer blood donors who had recovered from COVID-19. Whole blood was collected in K2EDTA tubes by collaborating institutions according to the institutions' own protocols. For TCRbeta analysis, collaborators shipped samples as frozen whole blood, isolated PBMCs, or DNA extracted from either of those sample types.

Rearrangement joined TRBV5-1 to TRBJ2-2; 10 nucleotides in the junction match TRBD1. The sequence was obtained from a young man who had recovered from COVID-19. Material: peripheral blood. The CDR3 protein is CASRPPGQGITGELFF. The sequenced DNA: TGCGCCAGCAGACCTCCGGGACAGGGGATCACCGGGGAGCTGTTTTTT.